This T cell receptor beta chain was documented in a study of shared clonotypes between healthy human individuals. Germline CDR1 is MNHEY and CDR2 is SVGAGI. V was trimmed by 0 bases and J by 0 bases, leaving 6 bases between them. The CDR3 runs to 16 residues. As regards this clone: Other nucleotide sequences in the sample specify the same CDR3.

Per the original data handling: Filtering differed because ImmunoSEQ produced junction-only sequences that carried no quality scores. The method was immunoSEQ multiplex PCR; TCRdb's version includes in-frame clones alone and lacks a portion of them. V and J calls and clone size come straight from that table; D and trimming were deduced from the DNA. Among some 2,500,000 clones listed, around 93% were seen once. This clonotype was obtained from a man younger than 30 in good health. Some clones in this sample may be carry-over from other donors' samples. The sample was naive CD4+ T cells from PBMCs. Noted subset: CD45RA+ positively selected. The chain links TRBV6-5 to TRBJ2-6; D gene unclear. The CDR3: CASSYSTASGANVLTF. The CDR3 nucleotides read TGTGCCAGCAGTTACTCAACAGCCTCTGGGGCCAACGTCCTGACTTTC.